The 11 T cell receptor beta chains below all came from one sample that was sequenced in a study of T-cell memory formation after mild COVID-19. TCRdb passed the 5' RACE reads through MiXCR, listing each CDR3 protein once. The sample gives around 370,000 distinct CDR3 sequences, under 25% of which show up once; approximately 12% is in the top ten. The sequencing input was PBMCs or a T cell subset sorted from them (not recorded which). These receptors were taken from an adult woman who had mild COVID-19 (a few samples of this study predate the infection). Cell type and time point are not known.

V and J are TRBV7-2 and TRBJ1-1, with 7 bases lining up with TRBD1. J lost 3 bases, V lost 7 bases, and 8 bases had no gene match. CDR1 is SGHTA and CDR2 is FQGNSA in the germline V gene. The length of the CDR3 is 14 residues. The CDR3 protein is CASITGTDHTEAFF. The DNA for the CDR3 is TGTGCCAGCATCACTGGGACAGACCACACTGAAGCTTTCTTT.

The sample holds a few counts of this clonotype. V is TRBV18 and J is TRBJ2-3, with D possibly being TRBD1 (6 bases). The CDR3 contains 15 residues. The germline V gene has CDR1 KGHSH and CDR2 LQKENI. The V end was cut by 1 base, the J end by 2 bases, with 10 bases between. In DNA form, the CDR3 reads TGTGCCAGCTCACCACTGGCAGGGGCCACAGATACGCAGTATTTT. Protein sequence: CASSPLAGATDTQYF.

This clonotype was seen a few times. This chain's CDR3 is CASSQAPDRGQNYGYTF. The CDR3 DNA reads TGCGCCAGCAGCCAAGCTCCAGACAGGGGGCAGAACTATGGCTACACCTTC. V is TRBV4-3 and J is TRBJ1-2; 10 nucleotides align to TRBD1. This CDR3 has 17 amino acids. Germline CDR1 and CDR2: LGHNA and YSLEER. Unmatched junction bases numbered 7, after V lost 1 base and J lost 2 bases.

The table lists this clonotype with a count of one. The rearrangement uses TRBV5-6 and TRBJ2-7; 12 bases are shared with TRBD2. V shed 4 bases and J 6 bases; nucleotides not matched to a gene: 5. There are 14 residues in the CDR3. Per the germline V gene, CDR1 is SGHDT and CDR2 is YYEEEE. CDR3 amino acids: CASSVTSGSIEQYF. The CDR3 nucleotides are TGTGCCAGCAGCGTGACTAGCGGGAGTATCGAGCAGTACTTC.

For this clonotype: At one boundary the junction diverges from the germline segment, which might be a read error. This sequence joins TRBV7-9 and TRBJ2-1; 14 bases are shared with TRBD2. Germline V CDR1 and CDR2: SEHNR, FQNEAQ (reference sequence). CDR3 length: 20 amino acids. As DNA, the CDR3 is TGTGACAGCAGCTTAGTAAGTTGGACTAGCGGGAGGTTCCGTCTCGATGAGCAGTTCTTC. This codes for CDSSLVSWTSGRFRLDEQFF.

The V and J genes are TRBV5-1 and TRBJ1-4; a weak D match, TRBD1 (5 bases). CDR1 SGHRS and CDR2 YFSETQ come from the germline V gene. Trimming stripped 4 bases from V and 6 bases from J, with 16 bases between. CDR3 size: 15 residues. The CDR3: CASSRGGRVDEKLFF. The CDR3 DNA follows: TGCGCCAGCAGCCGCGGAGGCAGGGTAGATGAAAAACTGTTTTTT.

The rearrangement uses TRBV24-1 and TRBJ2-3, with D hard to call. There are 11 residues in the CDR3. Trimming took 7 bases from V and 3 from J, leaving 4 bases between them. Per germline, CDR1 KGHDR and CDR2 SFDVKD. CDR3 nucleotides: TGTGCCACCAGGGAGACAGATACGCAGTATTTT. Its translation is CATRETDTQYF.

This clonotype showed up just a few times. Written as DNA, the CDR3 is TGTGCCACCCAAGTAGCGGGAGGCAATGAGCAGTTCTTC. Its protein product is CATQVAGGNEQFF. The chain uses TRBV27 and TRBJ2-1, with 10 bases lining up with TRBD2. The CDR3 sequence is 13 residues long. V dropped 10 bases and J dropped 6; count of bases not matched to a gene: 6. The V gene's germline CDR1 is MNHEY and CDR2 SMNVEV (reference sequence).

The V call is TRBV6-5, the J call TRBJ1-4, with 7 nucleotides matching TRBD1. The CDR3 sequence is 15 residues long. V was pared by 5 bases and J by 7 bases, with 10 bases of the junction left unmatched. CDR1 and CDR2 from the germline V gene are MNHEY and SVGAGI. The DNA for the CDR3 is TGTGCCAGCAGTCTCACGACAGGGCGCGTTGAAAAACTGTTTTTT. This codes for CASSLTTGRVEKLFF.

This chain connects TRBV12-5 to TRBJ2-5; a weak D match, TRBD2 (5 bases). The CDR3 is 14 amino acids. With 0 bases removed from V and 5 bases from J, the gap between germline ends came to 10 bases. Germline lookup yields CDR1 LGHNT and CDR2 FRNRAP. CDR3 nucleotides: TGTGCTAGTGGTTTGGTAAGGGAGCGCGAGACCCAGTACTTC. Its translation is CASGLVRERETQYF.

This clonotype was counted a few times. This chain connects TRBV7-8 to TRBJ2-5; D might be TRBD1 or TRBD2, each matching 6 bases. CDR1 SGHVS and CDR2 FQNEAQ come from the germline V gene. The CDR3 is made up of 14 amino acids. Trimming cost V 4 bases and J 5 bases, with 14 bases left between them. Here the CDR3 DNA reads TGTGCCAGCAGCTCACGGGGGCTCGGCGAGACCCAGTACTTC. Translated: CASSSRGLGETQYF.